The clone carrying this TCR beta chain was seen many times. Its antigen is currently unknown. This sample's TCRbeta library carried unique molecular identifier barcodes. TCRdb reanalysed the PCR reads using MiXCR and keeps one entry per CDR3 protein. The table includes 120,000 to 150,000 distinct CDR3 sequences, about 9% detected once. Germline CDR1 SGHTA, CDR2 FQGTGA. The CDR3 is made up of 13 amino acids. V gave up 2 bases and J gave up 1 base, with 5 bases separating them. This specimen comes from a study of T-cell reconstitution after alpha-beta-depleted transplantation in children. General study results and limits: T cells produced anew were the main source of T-cell counts and diversity one year after transplant. Approximately two months post-transplant, alpha-beta T cells reportedly originated from several hundred expanded graft clones. Some patients' high day-60 TCRbeta diversity was attributed to recipient cells surviving conditioning.

The J gene is TRBJ1-1, the V gene TRBV7-3; D uncertain. The sequence was obtained from a female patient between 2 and 10 years old who had a stem cell transplant for congenital amegakaryocytic thrombocytopenia, so the T cells may come from the graft donor. Specimen: PBMCs, mostly from graft donor cells, collected 180 days after TCRalphabeta/CD19-depleted stem cell transplant. The CDR3 here is CASSLQANTEAFF. The CDR3 nucleotides are TGTGCCAGCAGCTTACAGGCGAACACTGAAGCTTTCTTT.